The rows below give T cell receptor beta chains drawn from one sample of a study of blood T cells in healthy people across ages. In TCRdb, the 5' RACE reads were re-called with MiXCR into one record per CDR3 protein. Of roughly 1,500,000 distinct CDR3 sequences in the sample, about 35% were seen once. Material: blood. These receptors were obtained from a woman aged 25 to 39 in good health. CDR3s include the opening cysteine and the closing phenylalanine or tryptophan. D genes are given only for firm matches. Size values are once, few and many counts, or a class for expanded clones, and some rows have none.

V gene: TRBV3-1; clone size: many; D gene: .; J gene: TRBJ2-1; CDR3 DNA: TGTGCCAGCAGCCAAGAAACTGGCGGGGTACACAATGAGCAGTTCTTC; CDR3 protein: CASSQETGGVHNEQFF
V gene: TRBV2; clone size: few; D gene: .; J gene: TRBJ1-2; CDR3 DNA: TGTGCCAGCAGTGAGATGGGAACAGGGTACGGCTACACCTTC; CDR3 protein: CASSEMGTGYGYTF
V gene: TRBV7-9; clone size: few; D gene: .; J gene: TRBJ2-1; CDR3 DNA: TGTGCCAGCAGCTCTCAGACAGGACCCTCCTACAATGAGCAGTTCTTC; CDR3 protein: CASSSQTGPSYNEQFF
V gene: TRBV25-1; clone size: few; D gene: TRBD1; J gene: TRBJ2-1; CDR3 DNA: TGTGCCAGCAGTGATCCCCCATCTCCGGGACAGGGACAAGAAGGACCCGGCAATGAGCAGTTCTTC; CDR3 protein: CASSDPPSPGQGQEGPGNEQFF
V gene: TRBV4-1; clone size: .; D gene: TRBD1; J gene: TRBJ1-5; CDR3 DNA: TGCGCCAGCAGTCGTACAGGGACAGGGTGGAATCAGCCCCAGCATTTT; CDR3 protein: CASSRTGTGWNQPQHF
V gene: TRBV7-6; clone size: .; D gene: .; J gene: TRBJ1-1; CDR3 DNA: TGTGCCAGCAGCTCGAGGGCGGGGGCGGACACTGAAGCTTTCTTT; CDR3 protein: CASSSRAGADTEAFF
V gene: TRBV6-1; clone size: .; D gene: TRBD2; J gene: TRBJ2-7; CDR3 DNA: TGTGCCAGCAGTCGGGGACTAGCGGGACGGGGGTCCTACGAGCAGTACTTC; CDR3 protein: CASSRGLAGRGSYEQYF
V gene: TRBV20-1; clone size: .; D gene: TRBD2; J gene: TRBJ2-5; CDR3 DNA: TGCAGTGATAGCTTGCTAGCGGGGGCCAGAGAGACCCAGTACTTC; CDR3 protein: CSDSLLAGARETQYF
V gene: TRBV7-9; clone size: few; D gene: TRBD1; J gene: TRBJ2-7; CDR3 DNA: TGTGCCAGCAGGTCGGGACAGAACTACGAGCAGTACTTC; CDR3 protein: CASRSGQNYEQYF
V gene: TRBV4-1; clone size: .; D gene: .; J gene: TRBJ2-7; CDR3 DNA: TGCGCCAGCAGCCCGGACATGTACGAGCAGTACTTC; CDR3 protein: CASSPDMYEQYF
V gene: TRBV29-1; clone size: .; D gene: .; J gene: TRBJ2-2; CDR3 DNA: TGCAGCGTTGGGTACGGGGGGCTCACCGGGGAGCTGTTTTTT; CDR3 protein: CSVGYGGLTGELFF
V gene: TRBV12-3/TRBV12-4; clone size: .; D gene: TRBD2; J gene: TRBJ2-1; CDR3 DNA: TGTGCCAGCGGACCCCCATTAGGGGCGGGAGGCCGCTATGAGCAGTTCTTC; CDR3 protein: CASGPPLGAGGRYEQFF
V gene: TRBV25-1; clone size: .; D gene: TRBD2; J gene: TRBJ2-5; CDR3 DNA: TGTGCCAGCAGTTGGGCGGGGGGGCGGCAAGAGACCCAGTACTTC; CDR3 protein: CASSWAGGRQETQYF
V gene: TRBV29-1; clone size: .; D gene: .; J gene: TRBJ2-1; CDR3 DNA: TGCAGCGGTCTAGTGGGGGGGCCCAATGAGCAGTTCTTC; CDR3 protein: CSGLVGGPNEQFF
V gene: TRBV10-2; clone size: .; D gene: .; J gene: TRBJ2-7; CDR3 DNA: TGCGCCAGCAGTGACTTTTACTACGAGCAGTACTTC; CDR3 protein: CASSDFYYEQYF
V gene: TRBV11-2; clone size: .; D gene: TRBD2; J gene: TRBJ2-2; CDR3 DNA: TGTGCCAGCAGCTTACCTAGCGGGGGGGCTTGGACCGGGGAGCTGTTTTTT; CDR3 protein: CASSLPSGGAWTGELFF
V gene: TRBV12-3/TRBV12-4; clone size: few; D gene: TRBD2; J gene: TRBJ2-3; CDR3 DNA: TGTGCCAGCAGTCCAAGCGGGAGTATCGCAGATACGCAGTATTTT; CDR3 protein: CASSPSGSIADTQYF
V gene: TRBV29-1; clone size: few; D gene: .; J gene: TRBJ2-3; CDR3 DNA: TGCAGCGTTGATTTTGGGGGGAAGACAGATACGCAGTATTTT; CDR3 protein: CSVDFGGKTDTQYF
V gene: TRBV3-1; clone size: .; D gene: .; J gene: TRBJ2-1; CDR3 DNA: TGTGCCAGCAGCCGGTCTTACGGGGTCGGCAATGAGCAGTTCTTC; CDR3 protein: CASSRSYGVGNEQFF
V gene: TRBV28; clone size: .; D gene: .; J gene: TRBJ2-7; CDR3 DNA: TGTGCCAGCAGCGTGGACACTAGTCTTACCTACGAGCAGTACTTC; CDR3 protein: CASSVDTSLTYEQYF
V gene: TRBV20-1; clone size: .; D gene: TRBD2; J gene: TRBJ2-5; CDR3 DNA: TGCAGTGCTAAAGGGTCTAGCGGCCCAGAGACCCAGTACTTC; CDR3 protein: CSAKGSSGPETQYF
V gene: TRBV4-2; clone size: few; D gene: TRBD2; J gene: TRBJ2-3; CDR3 DNA: TGTGCCAGCAGGCCCGGGACTAGCGGTAGCACAGATACGCAGTATTTT; CDR3 protein: CASRPGTSGSTDTQYF
V gene: TRBV28; clone size: .; D gene: TRBD2; J gene: TRBJ2-1; CDR3 DNA: TGTGCCAGCAGGCGCCCTGGGGGGGACCACAATGAGCAGTTCTTC; CDR3 protein: CASRRPGGDHNEQFF
V gene: TRBV5-1; clone size: .; D gene: .; J gene: TRBJ2-1; CDR3 DNA: TGCGCCAGCACGGATCGAGTTAACTCCTACAATGAGCAGTTCTTC; CDR3 protein: CASTDRVNSYNEQFF